Listed here are 13 T cell receptor beta chains from one sample, sequenced in a study of blood T cell repertoires in COVID-19. Assay used: immunoSEQ multiplex PCR; TCRdb lists only in-frame clones, some missing. The table records 300,000 to 450,000 clones, more than 85% of them present only once. Sequencing was performed on peripheral blood. These receptors were collected from a human donor in a cohort sampled during active COVID-19.

The chain carries TRBV14 and TRBJ1-3; no definite D call. V was clipped by 2 bases and J by 4 bases, with 6 bases between them. The CDR3 contains 13 residues. From germline, CDR1 is SGHDN and CDR2 FVKESK. CDR3 sequence reads: CASSQHLGNTIYF. The CDR3 coding sequence is TGTGCCAGCAGCCAACACCTAGGAAACACCATATATTTT.

This chain links TRBV25-1 with TRBJ2-1; 8 bases map to TRBD1. The length of the CDR3 is 17 residues. Per germline, CDR1 MGHDK and CDR2 SYGVNS. V lost 4 bases and J lost 7; bases outside the gene matches: 15. This CDR3 is CASSGHRGWSEWNEQFF. The CDR3 DNA follows: TGTGCCAGCAGTGGGCACAGGGGGTGGTCGGAATGGAATGAGCAGTTCTTC.

The rearrangement uses TRBV7-2 and TRBJ2-3; 7 bases line up with TRBD1. The CDR3 is 15 residues long. The germline V gene encodes CDR1 SGHTA and CDR2 FQGNSA. The ends lost 4 bases at V and 0 bases at J; junction bases unmatched: 4. The DNA for the CDR3 is TGTGCCAGCAGCTACTCGGACAGGAGCACAGATACGCAGTATTTT. Its translation is CASSYSDRSTDTQYF.

The chain recombines TRBV7-8 with TRBJ2-5; D is perhaps TRBD1 (5 bases). The ends were cut back, 5 bases at V and 5 bases at J, with 18 bases in the middle. The CDR3 covers 15 residues. The germline V gene encodes CDR1 SGHVS and CDR2 FQNEAQ. The CDR3 nucleotides read TGTGCCAGCAGCCCCCCTCCAGGGCGATTGGAGACCCAGTACTTC. It codes for CASSPPPGRLETQYF.

The chain carries TRBV5-1 and TRBJ1-5; a weak D match, TRBD1 (5 bases). Germline V gene data show CDR1 as SGHRS and CDR2 as YFSETQ. Trimming removed 0 bases at V and 1 base at J, with 8 bases between. The CDR3 runs to 15 residues. CDR3 in DNA: TGCGCCAGCAGCTTGGAACCAGGGAGCAATCAGCCCCAGCATTTT. Protein: CASSLEPGSNQPQHF.

This clone was found once. The chain uses TRBV7-8 and TRBJ2-1, with D maybe TRBD2 (6 bases). This CDR3 has 17 amino acids. Germline V gene lookup returns CDR1 SGHVS and CDR2 FQNEAQ. Trimming cost V 3 bases and J 0 bases, with 15 bases left between them. This CDR3 is CASSFEFAGNSYNEQFF. In nucleotides, the CDR3 is TGTGCCAGCAGCTTCGAGTTTGCGGGAAACTCCTACAATGAGCAGTTCTTC.

This clone was found once. The chain couples TRBV12-3 or TRBV12-4 to TRBJ2-1; D might be TRBD2 (6 bases). The CDR3 extends over 12 amino acids. The V and J ends lost 4 bases and 13 bases respectively, with 14 bases between them. The CDR3 DNA sequence: TGTGCCAGCAGTTCCGGGACTCCCGTCCAGTTCTTC. It is translated as CASSSGTPVQFF.

The chain combines TRBV28 with TRBJ1-6; D gene uncertain. V lost 7 bases and J 7 bases, leaving 8 bases between the germline ends. The CDR3 is 12 residues long. Germline assignment: CDR1 MDHEN and CDR2 SYDVKM. The CDR3 protein is CASMLSNSPLHF. CDR3 sequence (DNA): TGTGCCAGCATGTTAAGCAATTCACCCCTCCACTTT.

The chain uses TRBV11-2 and TRBJ2-7, with 11 nucleotides matching TRBD1. J gave up 3 bases and V 4 bases, and 2 bases lay outside the gene matches. CDR3 length equals 14 residues. Germline values: CDR1 SGHAT, CDR2 FQNNGV. The CDR3 DNA sequence: TGTGCCAGCAGCTACGGGACAGGGGGCTACGAGCAGTACTTC. The encoded protein is CASSYGTGGYEQYF.

The chain is built from TRBV19 and TRBJ2-1, with 10 bases fitting TRBD2. After removal of 5 bases from V and 9 bases from J, the junction contained 10 bases not matched to a gene. The CDR3 is made up of 15 amino acids. From germline, CDR1 is LNHDA and CDR2 SQIVND (reference sequence). CDR3 sequence reads: CASSERGGIESEQFF. The CDR3 nucleotides read TGTGCCAGTAGTGAGCGGGGGGGAATCGAATCTGAGCAGTTCTTC.

The chain couples TRBV27 to TRBJ2-2, with TRBD2 matching over 11 bases. The germline V gene encodes CDR1 MNHEY and CDR2 SMNVEV (reference sequence). This CDR3 has 16 amino acids. The J segment lost 8 bases and the V segment lost 5 bases, leaving 10 bases of the junction unmatched. CDR3 residues: CASSPLRLAGRGELFF. Written as DNA, the CDR3 is TGTGCCAGCAGTCCCCTTAGACTAGCGGGGAGGGGGGAGCTGTTTTTT.

This clone was found a few times. V gene TRBV7-2 combines with J gene TRBJ1-6; unclear D gene. This CDR3 spans 12 amino acids. Germline CDR1 reads SGHTA; CDR2 reads FQGNSA. With 3 bases removed from V and 5 bases from J, the gap between germline ends came to 2 bases. In DNA form, the CDR3 reads TGTGCCAGCAGCTTTAATAATTCACCCCTCCACTTT. Protein: CASSFNNSPLHF.

The rearrangement uses TRBV3-1 (or the pseudogene TRBV3-2) and TRBJ2-1; no definite D call. The CDR3 contains 13 residues. CDR1 LGHDT and CDR2 YNNKEL come from the germline V gene (reference sequence). The V and J ends lost 3 bases and 5 bases respectively, with 8 bases between them. CDR3 residues: CASSQSVNNEQFF. The CDR3 DNA reads as TGTGCCAGCAGCCAGAGCGTAAACAATGAGCAGTTCTTC.